The clone carrying this T cell receptor (beta chain) was seen ten or more times. What it binds is unknown. The record originates from a study of molecular identifiers for immune sequencing clone quantification. Overall study context: Replicates involved a five-way split of RNA from around 20,000 or 99,000 naive CD8 cells, with sequencing of four. Study-wide results and caveats: Whereas naive cells kept under 1% of molecules in clones above 20 RNA copies, such clones held over 97% in effectors.

The CDR3 has 16 residues. The germline gives CDR1 SGHTA, CDR2 FQGNSA. V lost 7 bases to trimming and J lost 8 bases; unmatched junction nucleotides: 14. MiXCR, applied by TCRdb to the PCR reads, yields one record per CDR3 protein. The profile shows 100,000 or so distinct CDR3 sequences, approximately 22% of them singletons. The sequencing input was naive CD8+ T cells from blood, with Jurkat cell RNA spiked in. Indicated subset: FACS-sorted CD8+CD4-CCR7+CD45RA+ naive T cells. The TCR comes from a human donor in good health. Some libraries in this study had Jurkat cell RNA spiked in. The chain carries TRBV7-2 and TRBJ2-1; 10 positions agree with TRBD2. Here the CDR3 reads CASIQGPTSGADEQFF. The DNA for the CDR3 is TGTGCCAGCATCCAAGGACCCACTAGCGGGGCAGATGAGCAGTTCTTC.